A single T cell receptor (beta chain) is shown here with its context. Losses at the gene ends were 6 bases for V and 0 bases for J; bases not matched to a gene: 15. The CDR3 covers 18 residues. Germline V lookup: CDR1 SGHRS, CDR2 YFSETQ. As originally analysed: For nucleated cells, counts were estimated from reference gene primer amplification. Libraries were prepared by immunoSEQ multiplex PCR; TCRdb keeps only in-frame clonotypes and omits some of them. V, J and clone size were drawn from that table, and D and trimming were deduced from the DNA. The sample consists of over 200,000 clones, about 83% of them appearing once. The entry originates in a study of blood T cell repertoires in COVID-19. The overall study: PBMCs, B-cell-depleted T cells, or T cells were the source of the cDNA or gDNA that made up the material.

The chain joins TRBV5-1 to TRBJ2-3; TRBD2 matches 8 bases. The clonotype originates from a man older than 75 with acute or convalescent COVID-19. Sequenced input: peripheral blood. This CDR3 is CASNPSTGGGRSTDTQYF. The CDR3 DNA follows: TGCGCCAGCAACCCCTCAACGGGGGGGGGCCGAAGCACAGATACGCAGTATTTT.